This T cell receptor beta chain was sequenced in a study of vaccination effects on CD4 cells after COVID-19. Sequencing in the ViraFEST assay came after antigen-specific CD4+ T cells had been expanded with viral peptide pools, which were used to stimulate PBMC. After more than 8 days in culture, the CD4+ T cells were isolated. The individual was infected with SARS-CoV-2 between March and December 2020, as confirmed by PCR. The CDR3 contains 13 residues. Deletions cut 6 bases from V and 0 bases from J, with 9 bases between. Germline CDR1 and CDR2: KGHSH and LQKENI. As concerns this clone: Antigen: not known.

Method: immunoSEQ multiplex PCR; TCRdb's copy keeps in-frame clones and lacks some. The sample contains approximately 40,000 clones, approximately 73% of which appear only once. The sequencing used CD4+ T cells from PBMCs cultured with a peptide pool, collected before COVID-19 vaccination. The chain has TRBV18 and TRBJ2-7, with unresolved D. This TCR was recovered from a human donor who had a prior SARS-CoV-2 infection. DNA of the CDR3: TGTGCCAGCTCCCTTTCAAGCTCCTACGAGCAGTACTTC. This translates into CASSLSSSYEQYF. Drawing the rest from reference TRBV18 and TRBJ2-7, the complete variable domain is NAGVMQNPRHLVRRRGQEARLRCSPMKGHSHVYWYRQLPEEGLKFMVYLQKENIIDESGMPKERFSAEFPKEGPSILRIQQVVRGDSAAYFCASSLSSSYEQYFGPGTRLTVT.